One T cell receptor beta chain is described in this entry. Its cognate antigen is unknown. This record belongs to a study of CD8 T cells in ankylosing spondylitis. Study conclusions and caveats: It appeared that ankylosing spondylitis blood was characterized by a TCR beta motif of seven or eight highly homologous variants. Reportedly, disease-linked clones are significantly enriched in ankylosing spondylitis patients' matched synovial fluid. Earlier literature documents some of the motif variants in reactive arthritis synovial fluid and blood.

Library preparation for TCR beta used quantitative 5'-RACE with molecular barcodes. One entry per CDR3 protein, called by TCRdb with MiXCR from the 5' RACE reads. The sample has 700,000 to 850,000 distinct CDR3 sequences, about 12% seen once. The CDR3 covers 14 residues. V was trimmed by 7 bases and J by 0 bases, leaving 14 bases between them. Germline loops: CDR1 DFQATT, CDR2 SNEGSKA (reference sequence). The genes are TRBV20-1 and TRBJ2-3; D might be TRBD2 (6 bases). The sequence came from a male donor with ankylosing spondylitis. Sample: blood, either unsorted or a sorted T cell fraction (not recorded which). CDR3: CSDRSGLSTDTQYF. In DNA form, the CDR3 reads TGCAGTGACCGTAGCGGACTTAGCACAGATACGCAGTATTTT.